This TCR beta chain is drawn from a study of blood T cells in healthy people across ages. Points from the study as a whole: Older age coincided with a roughly linear decline in TCR beta diversity per million T cells.

Trimming cost V 1 base and J 15 bases, with 13 bases left between them. The germline V gene has CDR1 SEHNR and CDR2 FQNEAQ (reference sequence). This CDR3 is built from 12 residues. Using a J-beta primer mix together with a sample-barcoded 5' primer, a second PCR was run for about 6 to 11 cycles. TCRdb recomputed calls from the 5' RACE reads with MiXCR, one row per CDR3 protein. The sample yields about 1,800,000 distinct CDR3 sequences, about 28% seen once. This clonotype was seen a handful of times. What it recognizes is unknown. The TCR sequence derives from a woman aged 25 to 39 in good health. The chain couples TRBV7-9 to TRBJ2-1; D unresolved. Sample: blood. CDR3 sequence (DNA): TGTGCCAGCAGCTTAGATAGGAGCGCTCGGTTCTTC. This sequence encodes CASSLDRSARFF.